This TCR beta chain was captured in a study of shared clonotypes between healthy human individuals. The protocol was immunoSEQ multiplex PCR, while the TCRdb copy is restricted to in-frame clones and leaves out a portion. The sample has just over 2,000,000 clones, 85% to 95% seen once. CDR3 length: 13 residues. The germline gives CDR1 SGHVS, CDR2 FNYEAQ. Trimming removed 5 bases at V and 2 bases at J, with 9 bases between. The TCR comes from a man younger than 35 in good health. The V call is TRBV7-6, the J call TRBJ2-5, with D possibly matching TRBD1 (5 bases). Sequenced material: naive CD4+ T cells sorted from blood. The subset: CD45RA+ positively selected. CDR3 coding DNA: TGTGCCAGCAGCCCAGGGATACAAGAGACCCAGTACTTC. Its translation is CASSPGIQETQYF.